These T cell receptor beta chains were read from a single sample in a study of CD8 T cells in ankylosing spondylitis. TCRdb redid the calling of the 5' RACE reads with MiXCR, one entry per CDR3 protein. The repertoire holds around 770,000 distinct CDR3 sequences, with roughly 10% as singletons. Sequenced material: blood, either unsorted or a sorted T cell fraction (not recorded which). All receptors come from a male donor with ankylosing spondylitis. Each CDR3 is given with its conserved first and last residue. Each record gives: clone size, J gene, D gene, V gene, CDR3 DNA, CDR3 protein. The D gene is left open where the match is weak. A clone size is listed for some rows: how often the clone was seen (once, few, many), or a class if it is expanded.

size: many; J: TRBJ1-2; D: NA; V: TRBV20-1; DNA: TGCAGTGCTAGAGATAGTAGGGGATTGGGCTACACCTTC; CDR3: CSARDSRGLGYTF
size: NA; J: TRBJ2-7; D: NA; V: TRBV12-3/TRBV12-4; DNA: TGTGCCAGCAGCCGAGGGACACCCGGTTACGAGCAGTACTTC; CDR3: CASSRGTPGYEQYF
size: NA; J: TRBJ1-5; D: NA; V: TRBV7-2; DNA: TGTGCCAGCAGCCGACAGACAGATCAGCCCCAGCATTTT; CDR3: CASSRQTDQPQHF
size: NA; J: TRBJ1-2; D: NA; V: TRBV20-1; DNA: TGCAGTGCTAGACCGGCCGTGGCACCCGGGAGTGGCTACACCTTC; CDR3: CSARPAVAPGSGYTF
size: many; J: TRBJ2-1; D: TRBD2; V: TRBV5-1; DNA: TGCGCCAGCAGCTTGGGTCTAGCGGGAGGCTCTGAGCAGTTCTTC; CDR3: CASSLGLAGGSEQFF
size: few; J: TRBJ2-7; D: NA; V: TRBV20-1; DNA: TGCAGTGCTAGGGGTGGGGCCAACGAGCAGTACTTC; CDR3: CSARGGANEQYF
size: few; J: TRBJ2-7; D: NA; V: TRBV6-2/TRBV6-3; DNA: TGTGCCAGCAGTTACTACTTCGAGCAGTACTTC; CDR3: CASSYYFEQYF
size: NA; J: TRBJ2-7; D: TRBD1; V: TRBV20-1; DNA: TGCAGTGCTAGGGGCACAGGGGCTAGCTCCTACGAGCAGTACTTC; CDR3: CSARGTGASSYEQYF
size: few; J: TRBJ2-5; D: NA; V: TRBV7-2; DNA: TGTGCCAGCAGCTCCGGCAAGGGACGGAAACTTGGAGAGACCCAGTACTTC; CDR3: CASSSGKGRKLGETQYF
size: once; J: TRBJ2-5; D: NA; V: TRBV10-3; DNA: TGTGCCATCAGTGAACGCGGAGATAAGGAGACCCAGTACTTC; CDR3: CAISERGDKETQYF
size: few; J: TRBJ2-1; D: NA; V: TRBV20-1; DNA: TGCAGTGCTAGCCGGTTTTCATACAATGAGCAGTTCTTC; CDR3: CSASRFSYNEQFF
size: many; J: TRBJ1-1; D: NA; V: TRBV20-1; DNA: TGCAGTGCTAGTGGCGGGTCCTACGCTGAAGCTTTCTTT; CDR3: CSASGGSYAEAFF
size: NA; J: TRBJ2-1; D: NA; V: TRBV20-1; DNA: TGCAGTGCTAGAGTTCTGGGACTGTCAAACGGGGGGCAGTTCTTC; CDR3: CSARVLGLSNGGQFF
size: many; J: TRBJ2-3; D: TRBD1; V: TRBV20-1; DNA: TGCAGCGCAGACAGGGGTGGCACAGATACGCAGTATTTT; CDR3: CSADRGGTDTQYF
size: NA; J: TRBJ1-2; D: NA; V: TRBV4-2; DNA: TGTGCCAGCAGCCGCGCCGGGACCGTTTTTGACTATGGCTACACCTTC; CDR3: CASSRAGTVFDYGYTF
size: many; J: TRBJ1-2; D: TRBD1; V: TRBV5-1; DNA: TGCGCCAGCGGGACAGGGGATGCTGGCTACACCTTC; CDR3: CASGTGDAGYTF
size: NA; J: TRBJ2-1; D: NA; V: TRBV6-5; DNA: TGTGCCAGCAGTTACTCGTTGCAGGGGACCGTCGATGAGCAGTTCTTC; CDR3: CASSYSLQGTVDEQFF
size: many; J: TRBJ1-4; D: NA; V: TRBV4-3; DNA: TGCGCCAGCAGCCAAGTGGGGAATGAAAAACTGTTTTTT; CDR3: CASSQVGNEKLFF
size: NA; J: TRBJ2-1; D: TRBD1; V: TRBV4-3; DNA: TGCGCCAGCAGCCGTGCGGGACAGGGAGACAATGAGCAGTTCTTC; CDR3: CASSRAGQGDNEQFF
size: NA; J: TRBJ1-2; D: NA; V: TRBV18; DNA: TGTGCCAGCTCGCCACAGATCCGGGACTATGGCTACACCTTC; CDR3: CASSPQIRDYGYTF
size: NA; J: TRBJ2-3; D: NA; V: TRBV7-2; DNA: TGTGCCAGCAGCTTAGCGGGGCAGACGCAGTATTTT; CDR3: CASSLAGQTQYF
size: NA; J: TRBJ2-6; D: NA; V: TRBV9; DNA: TGTGCCAGCAGCGATACAACCAGGGGCGCTGGGGCCAACGTCCTGACTTTC; CDR3: CASSDTTRGAGANVLTF
size: NA; J: TRBJ2-3; D: NA; V: TRBV5-1; DNA: TGCGCCAGCAGCCCCACCCCAGGGGGGCTTCCCTCCGATACGCAGTATTTT; CDR3: CASSPTPGGLPSDTQYF
size: many; J: TRBJ1-5; D: NA; V: TRBV6-6; DNA: TGTGCCAGCAGTAACAGGGATCGTCAGCCCCAGCATTTT; CDR3: CASSNRDRQPQHF
size: many; J: TRBJ1-1; D: NA; V: TRBV15; DNA: TGTGCCACCAGCAGAGGTTATCCCCTCCCTGCGTTCTTT; CDR3: CATSRGYPLPAFF